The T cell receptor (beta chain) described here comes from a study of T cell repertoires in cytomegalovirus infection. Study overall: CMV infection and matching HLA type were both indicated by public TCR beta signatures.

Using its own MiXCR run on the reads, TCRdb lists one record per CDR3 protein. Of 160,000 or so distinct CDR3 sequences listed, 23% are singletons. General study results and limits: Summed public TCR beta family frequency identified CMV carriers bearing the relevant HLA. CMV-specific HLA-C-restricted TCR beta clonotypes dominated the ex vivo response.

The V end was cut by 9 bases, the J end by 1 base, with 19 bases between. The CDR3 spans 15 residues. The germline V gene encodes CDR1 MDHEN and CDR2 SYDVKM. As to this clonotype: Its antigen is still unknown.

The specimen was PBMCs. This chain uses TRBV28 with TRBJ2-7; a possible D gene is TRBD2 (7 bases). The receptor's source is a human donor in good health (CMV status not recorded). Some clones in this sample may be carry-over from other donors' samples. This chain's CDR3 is CASRTGAGGSYEQYF. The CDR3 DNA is TGTGCCAGTCGTACGGGGGCCGGGGGGTCCTACGAGCAGTACTTC.